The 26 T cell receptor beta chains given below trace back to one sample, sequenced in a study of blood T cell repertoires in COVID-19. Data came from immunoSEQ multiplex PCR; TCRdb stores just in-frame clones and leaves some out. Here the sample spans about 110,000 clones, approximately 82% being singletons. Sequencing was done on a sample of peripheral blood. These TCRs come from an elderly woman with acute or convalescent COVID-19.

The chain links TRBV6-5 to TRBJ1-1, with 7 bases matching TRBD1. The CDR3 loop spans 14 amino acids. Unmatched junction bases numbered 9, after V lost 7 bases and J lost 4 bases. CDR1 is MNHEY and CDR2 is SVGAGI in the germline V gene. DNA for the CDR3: TGTGCCAGCACACTACGACAGGGCGGCACTGAAGCTTTCTTT. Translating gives CASTLRQGGTEAFF.

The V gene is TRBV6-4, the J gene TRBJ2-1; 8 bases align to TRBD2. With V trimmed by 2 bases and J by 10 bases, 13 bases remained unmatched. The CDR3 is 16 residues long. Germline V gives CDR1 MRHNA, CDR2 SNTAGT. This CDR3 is CASSDGGGSLTGEQFF. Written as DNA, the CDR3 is TGTGCCAGCAGTGACGGCGGGGGGTCCCTAACGGGGGAGCAGTTCTTC.

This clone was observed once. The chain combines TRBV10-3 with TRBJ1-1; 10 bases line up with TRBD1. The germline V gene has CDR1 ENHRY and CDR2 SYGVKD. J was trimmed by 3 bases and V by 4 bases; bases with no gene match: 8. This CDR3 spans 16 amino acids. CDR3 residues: CAISGGQGVGDTEAFF. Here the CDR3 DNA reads TGTGCCATCAGTGGTGGACAGGGGGTAGGGGACACTGAAGCTTTCTTT.

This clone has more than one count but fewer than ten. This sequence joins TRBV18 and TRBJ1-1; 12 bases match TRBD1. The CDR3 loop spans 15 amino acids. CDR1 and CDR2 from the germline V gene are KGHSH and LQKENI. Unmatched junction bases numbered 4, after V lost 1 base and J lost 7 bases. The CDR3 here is CASSPLGTGGDEAFF. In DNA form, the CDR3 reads TGTGCCAGCTCACCACTAGGGACAGGGGGCGATGAAGCTTTCTTT.

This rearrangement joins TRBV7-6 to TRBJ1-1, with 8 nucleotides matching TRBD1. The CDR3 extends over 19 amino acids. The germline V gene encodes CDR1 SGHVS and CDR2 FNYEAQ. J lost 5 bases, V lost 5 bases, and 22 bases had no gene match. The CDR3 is CASSPVLAGGELGATEAFF. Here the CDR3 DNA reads TGTGCCAGCAGCCCCGTTTTGGCAGGGGGCGAGCTGGGGGCGACTGAAGCTTTCTTT. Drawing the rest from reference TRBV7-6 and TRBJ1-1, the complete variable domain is GAGVSQSPRYKVTKRGQDVALRCDPISGHVSLYWYRQALGQGPEFLTYFNYEAQQDKSGLPNDRFSAERPEGSISTLTIQRTEQRDSAMYRCASSPVLAGGELGATEAFFGQGTRLTVV.

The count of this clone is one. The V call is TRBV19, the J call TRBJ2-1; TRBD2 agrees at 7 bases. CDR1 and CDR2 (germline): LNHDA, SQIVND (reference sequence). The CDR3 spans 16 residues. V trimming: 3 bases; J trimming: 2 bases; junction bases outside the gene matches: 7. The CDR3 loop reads CASSMPSGTTYNEQFF. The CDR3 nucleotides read TGTGCCAGTAGTATGCCCAGCGGGACCACCTACAATGAGCAGTTCTTC.

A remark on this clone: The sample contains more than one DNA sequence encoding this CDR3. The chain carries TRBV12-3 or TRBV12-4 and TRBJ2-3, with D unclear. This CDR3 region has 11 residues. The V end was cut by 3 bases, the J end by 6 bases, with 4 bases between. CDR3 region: CASSFRDTQYF. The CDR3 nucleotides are TGTGCCAGCAGTTTCCGGGATACGCAGTATTTT.

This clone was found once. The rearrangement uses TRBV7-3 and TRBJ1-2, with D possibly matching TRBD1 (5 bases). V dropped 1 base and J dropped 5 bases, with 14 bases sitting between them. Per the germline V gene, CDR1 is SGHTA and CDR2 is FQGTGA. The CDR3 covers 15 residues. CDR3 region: CASSLNQGSRYGYTF. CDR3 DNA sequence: TGTGCCAGCAGCTTAAACCAGGGATCTCGGTATGGCTACACCTTC.

Written as DNA, the CDR3 is TGTGCCAGCAGTCCGCAATCCAGTCCAGGGTACTCTGGAAACACCATATATTTT. As protein: CASSPQSSPGYSGNTIYF. The chain is built from TRBV6-6 and TRBJ1-3; D may be TRBD1 (5 bases). The CDR3 extends over 18 amino acids. V lost 5 bases, J lost 0 bases, and 20 bases lay in between. Germline V gene sequence: CDR1 MNHNY, CDR2 SVGAGI (reference sequence).

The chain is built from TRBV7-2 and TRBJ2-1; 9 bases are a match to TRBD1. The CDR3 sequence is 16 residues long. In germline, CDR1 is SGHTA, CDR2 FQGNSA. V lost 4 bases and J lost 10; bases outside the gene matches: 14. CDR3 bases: TGTGCCAGCAGCTCCAGACAGGGGGGCCCCATGGGAGAGCAGTTCTTC. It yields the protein CASSSRQGGPMGEQFF.

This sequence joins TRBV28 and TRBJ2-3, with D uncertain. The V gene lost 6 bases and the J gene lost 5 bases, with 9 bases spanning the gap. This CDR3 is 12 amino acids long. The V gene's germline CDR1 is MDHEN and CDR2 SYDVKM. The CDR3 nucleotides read TGTGCCAGCAGGGAGCGTAAAGATACGCAGTATTTT. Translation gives CASRERKDTQYF.

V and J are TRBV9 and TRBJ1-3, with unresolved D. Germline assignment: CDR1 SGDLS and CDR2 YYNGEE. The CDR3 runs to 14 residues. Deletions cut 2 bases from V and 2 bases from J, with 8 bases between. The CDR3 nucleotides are TGTGCCAGCAGCGTTAGATATCCTGGAAACACCATATATTTT. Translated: CASSVRYPGNTIYF.

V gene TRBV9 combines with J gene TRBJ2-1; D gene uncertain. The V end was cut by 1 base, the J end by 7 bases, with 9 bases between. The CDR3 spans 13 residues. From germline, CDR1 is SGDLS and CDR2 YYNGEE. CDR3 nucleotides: TGTGCCAGCAGCGTATATTCGGGTAATGAGCAGTTCTTC. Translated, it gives CASSVYSGNEQFF.

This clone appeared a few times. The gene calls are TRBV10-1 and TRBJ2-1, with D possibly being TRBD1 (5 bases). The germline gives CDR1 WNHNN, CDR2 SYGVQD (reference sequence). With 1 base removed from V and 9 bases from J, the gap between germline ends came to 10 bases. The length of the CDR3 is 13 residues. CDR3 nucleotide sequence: TGCGCCAGCAGTGAGTTGGGGCTTGGTGAGCAGTTCTTC. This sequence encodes CASSELGLGEQFF.

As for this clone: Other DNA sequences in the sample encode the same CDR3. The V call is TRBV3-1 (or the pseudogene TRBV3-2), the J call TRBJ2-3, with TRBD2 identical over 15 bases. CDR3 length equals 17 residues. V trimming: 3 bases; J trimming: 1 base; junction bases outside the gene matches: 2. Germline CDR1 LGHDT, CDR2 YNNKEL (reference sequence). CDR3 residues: CASSQGLAGGRTDTQYF. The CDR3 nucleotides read TGTGCCAGCAGCCAGGGACTAGCGGGGGGCCGCACAGATACGCAGTATTTT.

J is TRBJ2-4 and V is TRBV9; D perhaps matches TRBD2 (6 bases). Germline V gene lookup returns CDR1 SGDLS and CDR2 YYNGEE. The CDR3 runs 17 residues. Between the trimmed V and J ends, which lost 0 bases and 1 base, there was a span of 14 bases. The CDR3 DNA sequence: TGTGCCAGCAGCGTAGATAGCGGCGGTTTGGCCAAAAACATTCAGTACTTC. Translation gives CASSVDSGGLAKNIQYF.

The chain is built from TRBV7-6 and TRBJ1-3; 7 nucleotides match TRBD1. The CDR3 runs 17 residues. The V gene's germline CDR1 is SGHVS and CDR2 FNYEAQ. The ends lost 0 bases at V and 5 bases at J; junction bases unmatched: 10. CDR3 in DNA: TGTGCCAGCAGCTTAGCACCTGGGACAGTCGGCAGAAACACCATATATTTT. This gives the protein CASSLAPGTVGRNTIYF.

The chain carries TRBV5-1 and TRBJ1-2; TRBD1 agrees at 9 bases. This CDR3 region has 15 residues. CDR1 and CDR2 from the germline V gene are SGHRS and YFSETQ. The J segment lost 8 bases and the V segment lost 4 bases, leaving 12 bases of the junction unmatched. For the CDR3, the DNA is TGCGCCAGCAGCCTGGCGACAGGACAGGGGCTGGGCTACACCTTC. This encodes CASSLATGQGLGYTF. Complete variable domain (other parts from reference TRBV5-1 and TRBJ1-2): KAGVTQTPRYLIKTRGQQVTLSCSPISGHRSVSWYQQTPGQGLQFLFEYFSETQRNKGNFPGRFSGRQFSNSRSEMNVSTLELGDSALYLCASSLATGQGLGYTFGSGTRLTVV.

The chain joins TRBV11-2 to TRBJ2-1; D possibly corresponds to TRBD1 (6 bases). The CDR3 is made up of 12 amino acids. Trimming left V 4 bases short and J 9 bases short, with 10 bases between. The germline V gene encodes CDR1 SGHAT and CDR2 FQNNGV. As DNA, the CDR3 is TGTGCCAGCAGCTCTAGCAGGGGTGAGCAGTTCTTC. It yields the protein CASSSSRGEQFF.

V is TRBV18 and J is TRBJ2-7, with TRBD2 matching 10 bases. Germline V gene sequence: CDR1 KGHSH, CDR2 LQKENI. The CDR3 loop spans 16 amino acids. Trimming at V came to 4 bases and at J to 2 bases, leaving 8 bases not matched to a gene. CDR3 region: CASSQSLAGSTYEQYF. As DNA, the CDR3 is TGTGCCAGCTCACAATCACTAGCGGGGTCCACCTACGAGCAGTACTTC.

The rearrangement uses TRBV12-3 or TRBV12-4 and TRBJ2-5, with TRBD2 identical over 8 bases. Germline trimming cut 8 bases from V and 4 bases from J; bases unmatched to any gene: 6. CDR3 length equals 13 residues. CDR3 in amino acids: CASGPGGGETQYF. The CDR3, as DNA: TGTGCCAGCGGCCCGGGGGGGGGAGAGACCCAGTACTTC.

CDR3 sequence: CSASGTSGAYEQYF. The CDR3 coding sequence is TGCAGTGCTAGTGGGACTAGCGGGGCCTACGAGCAGTACTTC. The gene calls are TRBV20-1 and TRBJ2-7; 13 bases match TRBD2. Germline lookup yields CDR1 DFQATT and CDR2 SNEGSKA (reference sequence). The CDR3 totals 14 residues. V lost 3 bases and J lost 2; bases outside the gene matches: 1.

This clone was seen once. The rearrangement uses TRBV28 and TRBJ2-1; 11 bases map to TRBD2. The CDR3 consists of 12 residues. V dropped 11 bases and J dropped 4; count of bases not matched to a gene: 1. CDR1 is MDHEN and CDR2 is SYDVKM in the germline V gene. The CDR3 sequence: CASSGRYNEQFF. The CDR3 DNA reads TGTGCCTCTAGCGGGAGGTACAATGAGCAGTTCTTC.

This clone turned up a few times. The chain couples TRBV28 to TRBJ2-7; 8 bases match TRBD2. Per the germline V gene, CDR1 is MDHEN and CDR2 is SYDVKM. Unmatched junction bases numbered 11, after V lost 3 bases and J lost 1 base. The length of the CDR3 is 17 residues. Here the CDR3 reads CASSFHLPSGSSYEQYF. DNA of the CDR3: TGTGCCAGCAGTTTCCATCTTCCTAGCGGGTCATCCTACGAGCAGTACTTC.

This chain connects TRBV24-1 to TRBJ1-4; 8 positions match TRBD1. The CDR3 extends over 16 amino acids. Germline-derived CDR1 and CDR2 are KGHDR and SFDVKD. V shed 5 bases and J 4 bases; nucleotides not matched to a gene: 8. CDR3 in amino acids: CATSGTGGGDNEKLFF. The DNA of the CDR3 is TGTGCCACCAGTGGAACAGGGGGGGGCGATAATGAAAAACTGTTTTTT.

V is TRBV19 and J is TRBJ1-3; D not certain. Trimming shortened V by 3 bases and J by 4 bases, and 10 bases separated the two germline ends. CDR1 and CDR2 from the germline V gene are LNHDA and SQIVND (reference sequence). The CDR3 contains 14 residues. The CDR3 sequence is CASSINFSGNTIYF. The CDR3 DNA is TGTGCCAGTAGTATTAACTTCTCCGGAAACACCATATATTTT.